Listed here are 17 T cell receptor beta chains from one sample, sequenced in a study of cytomegalovirus exposure and HLA in healthy donors. PCR employed 60 Vbeta and 13 Jbeta primers. Method: immunoSEQ multiplex PCR; TCRdb's copy keeps in-frame clones and lacks some. The sample records more than 140,000 clones, roughly 64% being singletons. The sample taken for sequencing was PBMCs. The receptors here all came from a woman younger than 45 in good health and CMV-seropositive.

CDR3 amino acids: CASSIEVPREQFF. In nucleotides, the CDR3 is TGTGCCAGTAGTATTGAAGTCCCCAGGGAGCAGTTCTTC. The chain has TRBV19 and TRBJ2-1; D gene ambiguous. The V gene lost 3 bases and the J gene lost 10 bases, with 13 bases spanning the gap. The CDR3 runs 13 residues. Germline V lookup: CDR1 LNHDA, CDR2 SQIVND (reference sequence).

The chain joins TRBV4-2 to TRBJ2-7; the match to TRBD1 covers 7 bases. Looked up from germline, CDR1 is LGHNA and CDR2 is YNFKEQ. The ends lost 4 bases at V and 1 base at J; junction bases unmatched: 13. The CDR3 extends over 17 amino acids. CDR3 region: CASSLTGTREMSYEQYF. The CDR3 DNA follows: TGTGCCAGCAGCCTGACAGGGACCCGCGAGATGTCCTACGAGCAGTACTTC.

The V gene is TRBV27, the J gene TRBJ1-6; no clear D. The CDR3 is 14 amino acids. V lost 0 bases and J 7 bases, leaving 7 bases between the germline ends. In germline, CDR1 is MNHEY, CDR2 SMNVEV (reference sequence). This chain's CDR3 is CASSLSRANSPLHF. The DNA of the CDR3 is TGTGCCAGCAGTTTATCGCGGGCCAATTCACCCCTCCACTTT.

The chain links TRBV29-1 to TRBJ2-7, with 10 bases lining up with TRBD2. CDR1 is SQVTM and CDR2 is ANQGSEA in the germline V gene. The CDR3 has 12 residues. V dropped 4 bases and J dropped 6; count of bases not matched to a gene: 3. CDR3 protein: CSVAAGGSEQYF. The CDR3, as DNA: TGCAGCGTTGCAGCGGGAGGGAGCGAGCAGTACTTC.

This clone has a handful of counts. The V call is TRBV29-1, the J call TRBJ1-4, with unresolved D. Trimming took 7 bases from V and 5 from J, leaving 14 bases between them. Per germline, CDR1 SQVTM and CDR2 ANQGSEA. This CDR3 is 13 amino acids long. CDR3: CSAYPTGNEKLFF. CDR3 nucleotide sequence: TGCAGCGCTTACCCTACCGGGAATGAAAAACTGTTTTTT.

The rearrangement links TRBV5-1 to TRBJ1-1; perhaps TRBD1 as D (6 bases). CDR3 size: 15 residues. Germline CDR1 reads SGHRS; CDR2 reads YFSETQ. V shed 0 bases and J shed 3 bases, with 12 bases lying between them. The CDR3 DNA follows: TGCGCCAGCAGCTTGGGTTTCCCAGGGGACACTGAAGCTTTCTTT. Translated: CASSLGFPGDTEAFF.

The chain is built from TRBV7-2 and TRBJ2-1; 8 positions match TRBD1. The J segment lost 8 bases and the V segment lost 1 base, leaving 1 base of the junction unmatched. Germline assignment: CDR1 SGHTA and CDR2 FQGNSA. The CDR3 runs to 13 residues. The CDR3 DNA reads TGTGCCAGCAGCTTAGACAGGGGGGATGAGCAGTTCTTC. It translates to CASSLDRGDEQFF.

The V call is TRBV19, the J call TRBJ1-6; D possibly corresponds to TRBD1 (5 bases). The V end was cut by 4 bases, the J end by 11 bases, with 12 bases between. This CDR3 is 13 amino acids long. Germline CDR1 is LNHDA and CDR2 is SQIVND (reference sequence). The DNA of the CDR3 is TGTGCCAGTAGTACACCCAGGGTGGCACCCCTCCACTTT. Residues: CASSTPRVAPLHF.

This clone has only a few counts. V is TRBV6-6 and J is TRBJ1-5, with 7 positions matching TRBD1. Germline V gives CDR1 MNHNY, CDR2 SVGAGI (reference sequence). This CDR3 has 15 residues. V lost 7 bases and J lost 1; bases outside the gene matches: 7. The CDR3 loop is CASIPGGGSNQPQHF. The CDR3 nucleotides read TGTGCCAGCATTCCCGGAGGGGGCAGCAATCAGCCCCAGCATTTT.

This clone was detected a few times. This sequence joins TRBV6-5 and TRBJ1-5; D unresolved. CDR1 and CDR2 from the germline V gene are MNHEY and SVGAGI. Trimming removed 7 bases at V and 6 bases at J, with 19 bases between. The CDR3 extends over 15 amino acids. In DNA, the CDR3 is TGTGCCAGCAACGTCGATTGGAGGAGTCTTCAGCCCCAGCATTTT. Its protein product is CASNVDWRSLQPQHF.

This rearrangement joins TRBV4-1 to TRBJ2-1, with D possibly being TRBD1 (6 bases). This CDR3 has 17 amino acids. Germline loops: CDR1 MGHRA, CDR2 YSYEKL. V lost 1 base to trimming and J lost 4 bases, with 17 bases between them. The CDR3 region is CASSQGRADRAYNEQFF. CDR3 DNA sequence: TGCGCCAGCAGCCAAGGTCGGGCGGACAGAGCATACAATGAGCAGTTCTTC.

V and J are TRBV27 and TRBJ1-5, with TRBD1 as a possible D gene (6 bases). CDR1 is MNHEY and CDR2 is SMNVEV in the germline V gene (reference sequence). The CDR3 has 19 residues. Trimming removed 2 bases at V and 3 bases at J, with 23 bases between. The CDR3 loop is CASSLDRTETYRLNQPQHF. The CDR3, as DNA: TGTGCCAGCAGTTTAGACAGGACAGAAACTTACCGCCTCAATCAGCCCCAGCATTTT.

V usage is TRBV18 and J usage is TRBJ1-5; D perhaps matches TRBD1 (6 bases). The CDR3 covers 13 residues. CDR1 and CDR2 (germline): KGHSH, LQKENI. Trimming stripped 4 bases from V and 9 bases from J, with 13 bases between. CDR3 residues: CASSRGGPLPQHF. The DNA for the CDR3 is TGTGCCAGCTCACGTGGGGGCCCCTTGCCCCAGCATTTT.

This chain links TRBV2 with TRBJ1-1; D is ambiguous. The germline gives CDR1 SNHLY, CDR2 FYNNEI. V was cut by 6 bases and J by 1 base, with 9 bases left in between. The CDR3 is 13 residues long. The DNA for the CDR3 is TGTGCCAGCAGACGCACAGAGAACACTGAAGCTTTCTTT. Amino acid sequence: CASRRTENTEAFF.

The V and J genes are TRBV6-6 and TRBJ1-2, with D possibly matching TRBD1 (6 bases). V was clipped by 7 bases and J by 2 bases, with 11 bases between them. Germline lookup yields CDR1 MNHNY and CDR2 SVGAGI (reference sequence). The CDR3 covers 13 residues. CDR3: CASKGDLNYGYTF. The CDR3 nucleotides read TGTGCCAGCAAGGGGGACCTAAACTATGGCTACACCTTC.

This chain connects TRBV6-1 to TRBJ1-2; 10 bases are shared with TRBD1. From germline, CDR1 is MNHNS and CDR2 SASEGT. V shed 4 bases and J 6 bases; nucleotides not matched to a gene: 11. The CDR3 is 16 residues long. CDR3: CASSGTGQGENDGYTF. In DNA, the CDR3 is TGTGCCAGCAGTGGAACCGGACAGGGGGAAAATGATGGCTACACCTTC.

The J gene is TRBJ1-5, the V gene TRBV28, with a possible D match to TRBD1 (5 bases). This CDR3 comprises 15 residues. Germline loops: CDR1 MDHEN, CDR2 SYDVKM. Trimming shortened V by 8 bases and J by 5 bases, and 19 bases separated the two germline ends. The CDR3 spells CASQEPGLNYQPQHF. CDR3 nucleotide sequence: TGTGCCAGCCAGGAGCCGGGACTTAATTATCAGCCCCAGCATTTT. Combining the CDR3 with reference TRBV28 and TRBJ1-5 gives the whole variable domain DVKVTQSSRYLVKRTGEKVFLECVQDMDHENMFWYRQDPGLGLRLIYFSYDVKMKEKGDIPEGYSVSREKKERFSLILESASTNQTSMYLCASQEPGLNYQPQHFGDGTRLSIL.